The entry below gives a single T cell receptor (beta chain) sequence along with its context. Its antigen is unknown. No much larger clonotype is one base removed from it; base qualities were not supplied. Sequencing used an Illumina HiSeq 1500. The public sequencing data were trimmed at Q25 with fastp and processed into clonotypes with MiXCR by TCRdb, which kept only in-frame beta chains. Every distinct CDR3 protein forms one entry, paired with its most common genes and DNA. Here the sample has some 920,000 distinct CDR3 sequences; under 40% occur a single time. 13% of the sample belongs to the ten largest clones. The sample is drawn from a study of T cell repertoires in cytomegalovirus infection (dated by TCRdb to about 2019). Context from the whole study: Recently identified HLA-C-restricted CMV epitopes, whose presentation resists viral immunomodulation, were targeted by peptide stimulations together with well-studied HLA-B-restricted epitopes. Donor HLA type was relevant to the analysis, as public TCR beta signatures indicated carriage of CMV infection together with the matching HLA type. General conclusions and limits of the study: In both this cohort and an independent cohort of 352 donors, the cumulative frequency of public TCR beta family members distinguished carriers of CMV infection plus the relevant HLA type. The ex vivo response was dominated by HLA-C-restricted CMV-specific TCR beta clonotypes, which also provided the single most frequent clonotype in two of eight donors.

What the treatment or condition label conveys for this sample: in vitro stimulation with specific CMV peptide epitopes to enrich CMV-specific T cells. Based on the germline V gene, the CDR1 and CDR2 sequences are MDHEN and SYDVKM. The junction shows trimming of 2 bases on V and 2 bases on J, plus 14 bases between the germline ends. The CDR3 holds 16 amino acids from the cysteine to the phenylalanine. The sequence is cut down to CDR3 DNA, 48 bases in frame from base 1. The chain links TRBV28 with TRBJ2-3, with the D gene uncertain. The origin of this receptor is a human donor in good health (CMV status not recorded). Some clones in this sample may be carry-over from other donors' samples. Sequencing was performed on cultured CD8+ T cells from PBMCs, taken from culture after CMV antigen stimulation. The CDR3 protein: CASSLRAVHSTDTQYF. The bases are TGTGCCAGCAGTTTAAGGGCTGTCCACTCCACAGATACGCAGTATTTT.